A single sample gave rise to the 4 T cell receptor beta chains below, sequenced in a study of glioma-infiltrating T cells after dendritic cell vaccination. Sequenced by immunoSEQ multiplex PCR; TCRdb stores in-frame clones only, minus some. The profile covers around 90,000 clones, with around 80% appearing a single time and almost 6% taken by the ten largest. Sample: blood, taken before dendritic cell vaccination. These receptors were collected from a human donor with glioblastoma.

The chain uses TRBV5-1 and TRBJ2-7; the match to TRBD2 covers 11 bases. J lost 4 bases, V lost 0 bases, and 9 bases had no gene match. Germline V lookup: CDR1 SGHRS, CDR2 YFSETQ. The CDR3 is 17 residues long. The CDR3: CASSLGSLAGGIYEQYF. Here the CDR3 DNA reads TGCGCCAGCAGCTTGGGAAGTCTAGCGGGAGGCATATACGAGCAGTACTTC. Full variable domain (missing parts from reference TRBV5-1 and TRBJ2-7): KAGVTQTPRYLIKTRGQQVTLSCSPISGHRSVSWYQQTPGQGLQFLFEYFSETQRNKGNFPGRFSGRQFSNSRSEMNVSTLELGDSALYLCASSLGSLAGGIYEQYFGPGTRLTVT.

V usage is TRBV5-1 and J usage is TRBJ2-2; tentative D call: TRBD2 (5 bases). V was cut by 0 bases and J by 6 bases, with 15 bases left in between. The germline CDR1 and CDR2 sequences are SGHRS and YFSETQ. The CDR3 has 16 residues. The CDR3 bases are TGCGCCAGCAGCTTGGGACATATTGGAGGAGCCGGGGAGCTGTTTTTT. Translation: CASSLGHIGGAGELFF.

This chain connects TRBV20-1 to TRBJ1-1; the D gene is possibly TRBD1 (5 bases). With 6 bases removed from V and 10 bases from J, the gap between germline ends came to 15 bases. The CDR3 loop spans 11 amino acids. From germline, CDR1 is DFQATT and CDR2 SNEGSKA (reference sequence). CDR3 protein: CSAKGPIGAFF. DNA for the CDR3: TGCAGTGCGAAGGGGCCAATAGGAGCTTTCTTT.

This sequence joins TRBV30 and TRBJ1-1; a possible D gene is TRBD1 (5 bases). V lost 0 bases and J 4 bases, leaving 9 bases between the germline ends. CDR1 is GTSNPN and CDR2 is SVGIG in the germline V gene (reference sequence). The CDR3 contains 13 residues. The CDR3 DNA sequence: TGTGCCTGGAGTGTACTGACAGCCACTGAAGCTTTCTTT. This codes for CAWSVLTATEAFF.